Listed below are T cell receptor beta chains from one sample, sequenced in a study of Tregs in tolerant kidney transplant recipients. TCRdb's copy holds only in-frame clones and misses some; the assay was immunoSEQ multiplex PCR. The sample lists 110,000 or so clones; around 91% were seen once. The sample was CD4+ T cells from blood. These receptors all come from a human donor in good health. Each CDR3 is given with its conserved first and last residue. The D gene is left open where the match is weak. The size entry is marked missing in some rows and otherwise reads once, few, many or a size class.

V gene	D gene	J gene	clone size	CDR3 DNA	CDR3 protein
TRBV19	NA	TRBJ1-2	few	TGTGCCAGTAGGCCCGGGACCCGAAGGAGTAGAGGGGGCTACACCTTC	CASRPGTRRSRGGYTF
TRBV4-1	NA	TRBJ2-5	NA	TGCGCCAGCAGCCACGGTGAATGGAAGACCCAGTACTTC	CASSHGEWKTQYF
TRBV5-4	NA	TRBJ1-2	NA	TGTGCCAGCAGCATTAGGGTCCGGGGTGGCTACACCTTC	CASSIRVRGGYTF
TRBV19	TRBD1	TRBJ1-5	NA	TGTGCCAGTAGTATCGGGACAGGGGGGAGGTTCGATCAGCCCCAGCATTTT	CASSIGTGGRFDQPQHF
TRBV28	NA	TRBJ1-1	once	TGTGCCAGCAGTCAACGGGGGCGCAAAGCTTTCTTT	CASSQRGRKAFF
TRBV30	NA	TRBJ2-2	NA	TGTGCCTGGAGCGCGAATAGCAGAGCCACCGGGGAGCTGTTTTTT	CAWSANSRATGELFF
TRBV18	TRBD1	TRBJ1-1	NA	TGTGCCAGCTCACCGGGACAGGGTAATCCGAACACTGAAGCTTTCTTT	CASSPGQGNPNTEAFF
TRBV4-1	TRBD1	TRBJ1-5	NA	TGCGCCAGCAGCCTCACCCAGGGGGGAGGCAATCAGCCCCAGCATTTT	CASSLTQGGGNQPQHF
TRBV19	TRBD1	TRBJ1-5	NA	TGTGCCAGTAGTAGAAGGACAGGGGGCTTCGTTAGCAATCAGCCCCAGCATTTT	CASSRRTGGFVSNQPQHF
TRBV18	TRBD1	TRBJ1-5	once	TGTGCCAGCTCCGGGGACAGGCAGCCCCAGCATTTT	CASSGDRQPQHF
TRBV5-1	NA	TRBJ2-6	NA	TGCGCCAGCAGCGTCCGGGCGGGCAGCTCTGGGGCCAACGTCCTGACTTTC	CASSVRAGSSGANVLTF
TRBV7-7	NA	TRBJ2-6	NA	TGTGCCAGCAGCTTAGCTCCAGTGCCACAAAGTCGGGCCAACGTCCTGACTTTC	CASSLAPVPQSRANVLTF
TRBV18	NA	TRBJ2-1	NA	TGTGCCAGCTCACCACCTAGCGGAGGCGGTAACAATGAGCAGTTCTTC	CASSPPSGGGNNEQFF
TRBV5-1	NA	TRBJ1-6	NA	TGCGCCAGCAGCTTGGCGGCAGGGGCCGCCGCCTATAATTCACCCCTCCACTTT	CASSLAAGAAAYNSPLHF
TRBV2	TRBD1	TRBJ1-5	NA	TGTGCCAGCAGCCCCGACAGGGGGCGCAATCAGCCCCAGCATTTT	CASSPDRGRNQPQHF
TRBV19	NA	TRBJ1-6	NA	TGTGCCAGTAGTATTAAGAGCTCCTATAATTCACCCCTCCACTTT	CASSIKSSYNSPLHF
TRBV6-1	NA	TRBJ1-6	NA	TGTGCCAGCAGTGAACGGGGGGGCGTTTATAATTCACCCCTCCACTTT	CASSERGGVYNSPLHF
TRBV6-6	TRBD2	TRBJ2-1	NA	TGTGCCAGCAGTTACTTGGGACTAGCGGGAGACAATGAGCAGTTCTTC	CASSYLGLAGDNEQFF
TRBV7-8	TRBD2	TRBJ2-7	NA	TGTGCCAGCAGCTCAACTCTGACTAGCGGGAGAAGTCGAGGGGGCAGGGACGAGCAGTACTTC	CASSSTLTSGRSRGGRDEQYF
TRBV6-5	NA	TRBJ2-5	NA	TGTGCCAGCAGTTCTACGGTGGAGACCCAGTACTTC	CASSSTVETQYF
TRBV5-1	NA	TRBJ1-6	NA	TGCGCCAGCAGCTTGGTCGGCTCCTATAATTCACCCCTCCACTTT	CASSLVGSYNSPLHF
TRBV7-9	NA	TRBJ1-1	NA	TGTGCCAGCAGCTTAATTGGACGGAACACTGAAGCTTTCTTT	CASSLIGRNTEAFF
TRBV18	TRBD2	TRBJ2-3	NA	TGTGCCAGCTCACCGACTAGCGGGGGGGGCACAGATACGCAGTATTTT	CASSPTSGGGTDTQYF
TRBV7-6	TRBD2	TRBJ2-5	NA	TGTGCCAGCAGCTTAGTGGCGGGGGGGCGAGAGACCCAGTACTTC	CASSLVAGGRETQYF
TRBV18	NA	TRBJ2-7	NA	TGTGCCAGCTCACCCGGCGGATTCTCCTACGAGCAGTACTTC	CASSPGGFSYEQYF
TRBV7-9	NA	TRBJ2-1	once	TGTGCCAGCCAAGGAAATGAGCAGTTCTTC	CASQGNEQFF
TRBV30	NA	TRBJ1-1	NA	TGTGCCTGGAACTTACTCGGGGGCTCTATTGAAGCTTTCTTT	CAWNLLGGSIEAFF
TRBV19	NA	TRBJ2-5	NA	TGTGCCAGTAGTGTTGTCCCCCGGGAGACCCAGTACTTC	CASSVVPRETQYF
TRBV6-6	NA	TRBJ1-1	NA	TGTGCCAGCAGCCTGGGACGGTGGGGGAACACTGAAGCTTTCTTT	CASSLGRWGNTEAFF
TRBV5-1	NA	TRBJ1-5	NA	TGCGCCAGCAGCTTGGCAGGGGATGCAGAGCCCCAGCATTTT	CASSLAGDAEPQHF
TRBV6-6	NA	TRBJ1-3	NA	TGTGCCAGCAGTTCCGGGACCGTTGGAAACACCATATATTTT	CASSSGTVGNTIYF
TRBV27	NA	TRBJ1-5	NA	TGTGCCAGCAGCAGGGGCGCCGCAAGCAATCAGCCCCAGCATTTT	CASSRGAASNQPQHF
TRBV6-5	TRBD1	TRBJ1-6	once	TGTGCCAGCAGTTACTCAGGGACAGGGGGCTCACCCCTCCACTTT	CASSYSGTGGSPLHF
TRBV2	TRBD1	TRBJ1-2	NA	TGTGCCAGCAAGACAGGGTTATTTAGCGGCTACACCTTC	CASKTGLFSGYTF
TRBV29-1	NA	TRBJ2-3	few	TGCAGCGCCCGGGGTAGCACAGATACGCAGTATTTT	CSARGSTDTQYF
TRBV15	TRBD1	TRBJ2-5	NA	TGTGCCACCAGCAGAGGCGGGACAGGAATTCAAGAGACCCAGTACTTC	CATSRGGTGIQETQYF
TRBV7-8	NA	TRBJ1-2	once	TGTGCCAGCAGCTCCGGCTACAGGGATCAAGGCTACACCTTC	CASSSGYRDQGYTF
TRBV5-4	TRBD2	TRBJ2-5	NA	TGTGCCAGCAGCTTTCCTAGCGGGAGCGGAGAGACCCAGTACTTC	CASSFPSGSGETQYF
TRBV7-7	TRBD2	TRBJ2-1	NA	TGTGCTAGCAGCTTAGGGCTAGCGGGGGGTCGAACCTACAATGAGCAGTTCTTC	CASSLGLAGGRTYNEQFF
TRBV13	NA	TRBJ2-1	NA	TGTGCCAGCAGCCCCCCCGACAGCTACAATGAGCAGTTCTTC	CASSPPDSYNEQFF
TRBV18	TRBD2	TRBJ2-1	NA	TGTGCCAGCTCACCAGTAAATAACGGACTAGCGGGCTACAATGAGCAGTTCTTC	CASSPVNNGLAGYNEQFF
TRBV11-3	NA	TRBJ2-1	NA	TGTGCCAGCAGTCCCGGGACACCAGACTACAATGAGCAGTTCTTC	CASSPGTPDYNEQFF
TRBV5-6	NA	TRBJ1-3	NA	TGTGCCAGCAGAGAGAACCCTCTCTCTGGAAACACCATATATTTT	CASRENPLSGNTIYF
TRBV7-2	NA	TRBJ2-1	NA	TGTGCCAGCAGCTTACAGGGCTATGAGCAGTTCTTC	CASSLQGYEQFF
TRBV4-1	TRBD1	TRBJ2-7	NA	TGCGCCAGCAGCCAAGATTTGAGGACAGGGGGCATCTACGAGCAGTACTTC	CASSQDLRTGGIYEQYF
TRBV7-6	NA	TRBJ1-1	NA	TGTGCCAGCAGCTTCCAGGGTAGGGTGTCTGAAGCTTTCTTT	CASSFQGRVSEAFF
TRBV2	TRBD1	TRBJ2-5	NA	TGTGCCAGCAATAGACAGGGGGCGAGAGAGACCCAGTACTTC	CASNRQGARETQYF
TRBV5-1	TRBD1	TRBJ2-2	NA	TGCGCCAGCAGCTGGGAAGGGACAGACACCGGGGAGCTGTTTTTT	CASSWEGTDTGELFF
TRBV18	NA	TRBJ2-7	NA	TGTGCCAGCTCACCAGGGGGACCCTACGAGCAGTACTTC	CASSPGGPYEQYF
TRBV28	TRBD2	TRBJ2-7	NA	TGTGCCAGCAGTTTACCCCTTGGGGCGGGAGGTGCGCAGTACTTC	CASSLPLGAGGAQYF
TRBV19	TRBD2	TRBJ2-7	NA	TGTGCCAGTAAGCAAGCGGGAACTTACGAGCAGTACTTC	CASKQAGTYEQYF
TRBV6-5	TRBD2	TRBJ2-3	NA	TGTGCCAGCAGTTACCGGACTAGCGGGGGCACAGATACGCAGTATTTT	CASSYRTSGGTDTQYF
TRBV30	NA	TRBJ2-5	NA	TGTGCCTGGAGTGGGTTGGAGACCCAGTACTTC	CAWSGLETQYF
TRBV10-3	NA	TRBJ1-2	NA	TGTGCCATCAGTGAACGGGGATCGATCTACACCTTC	CAISERGSIYTF